The 32 T cell receptor beta chains given below trace back to one sample, sequenced in a study of tumor and adjacent non-tumor tissue in lung cancer. This sample's RNA came from whole unsorted tissue. The normal lung tissue was taken more than 3 cm from the tumor edge. A modified ARM-PCR protocol with three rounds of nested PCR amplified TCRbeta. TCRdb passed the multiplex PCR reads through MiXCR, listing each CDR3 protein once. Of about 67,000 distinct CDR3 sequences in the sample, under 80% were seen once. What was sequenced was distant non-tumor lung tissue. The receptor set was obtained from a man aged 55 to 69 with non-small cell lung cancer.

About this clonotype itself: The CDR3 does not close with the conserved phenylalanine or tryptophan, likely indicating a read error. Because the CDR3's place on the DNA is in doubt, the DNA is left out and the CDR3 is given as listed by TCRdb. V usage is TRBV29-1 and J usage is TRBJ1-1; the listed D gene, TRBD1, was not tested against the DNA. The CDR3 region is 13 residues in length, termini included. Germline CDR1 reads SQVTM; CDR2 reads ANQGSEA. The CDR3 is CSVSAGGDTEVFV.

About this clonotype itself: Its ends do not fully match the called genes, so a read error is possible. The rearrangement links TRBV29-1 to TRBJ2-2; D possibly uses TRBD1 or TRBD2 (6 bases each). The length of the CDR3 is 14 residues. CDR1 is SQVTM and CDR2 is ANQGSEA in the germline V gene. The DNA for the CDR3 is TGTAGCGCCTGCCCCAGGATCGGGGGCGGGGACCTGTTTTTT. Translating it yields CSACPRIGGGDLFF.

The table lists this clonotype with many counts. The V and J genes are TRBV20-1 and TRBJ2-1; 8 positions match TRBD2. Germline V gene lookup returns CDR1 DFQATT and CDR2 SNEGSKA (reference sequence). J gave up 0 bases and V 6 bases, and 10 bases lay outside the gene matches. The CDR3 runs to 16 residues. The CDR3 nucleotides read TGCAGTGCGGTTTCTAGCGGGCCCAGCTCCTACAATGAGCAGTTCTTC. It is translated as CSAVSSGPSSYNEQFF.

About this clonotype itself: Germline and junction disagree at one end, which may indicate a read error. This chain connects TRBV28 to TRBJ2-5, with D maybe TRBD2 (5 bases). The CDR3 consists of 13 residues. From germline, CDR1 is MDHEN and CDR2 SYDVKM. As DNA, the CDR3 is TGTGCCAGCAGTGAACAGTCATGGGAGACCCAGTATTTC. As protein: CASSEQSWETQYF.

A single count supports this clonotype. This clone may be a read error of a much larger clone one base away. The chain combines TRBV30 with TRBJ1-1; D is unresolved. This CDR3 has 12 residues. Trimming took off 2 bases at V and 13 bases at J, with 17 bases between the two ends. Germline-derived CDR1 and CDR2 are GTSNPN and SVGIG (reference sequence). This CDR3 reads CAWSQPLGIGFF. In nucleotides, the CDR3 is TGTGCCTGGAGTCAACCGCTGGGGATAGGTTTCTTT.

As concerns this clonotype: A much larger clonotype is one base distant, so this may be a read error. V and J are TRBV5-8 and TRBJ1-3; unclear D gene. The V and J ends lost 4 bases and 0 bases respectively, with 14 bases between them. CDR3 length: 16 amino acids. Germline assignment: CDR1 SGHTS and CDR2 YDEGEE. The CDR3: CASSPALGNSGNTIYF. DNA for the CDR3: TGTGCCAGCAGCCCCGCCCTAGGGAACTCTGGAAACACCATATATTTT.

For this clonotype: A read error is possible here, since a much larger clone lies one base away. V and J are TRBV5-6 and TRBJ2-1; D is unresolved. This CDR3 has 12 amino acids. The germline V gene encodes CDR1 SGHDT and CDR2 YYEEEE. The DNA of the CDR3 is TGTGTCAGCAGCCTGCACCAAAATGAGCAGTTCTTC. This codes for CVSSLHQNEQFF.

This clonotype was seen at least ten times. The chain combines TRBV5-1 with TRBJ2-2; possibly TRBD2 for D (5 bases). CDR1 and CDR2 from the germline V gene are SGHRS and YFSETQ. Trimming removed 8 bases from V and 1 base from J, with 12 bases in between. The CDR3 spans 14 residues. CDR3 protein: CARAPRVNTGELFF. CDR3 nucleotides: TGCGCCAGAGCCCCGAGGGTGAACACCGGGGAGCTGTTTTTT.

As concerns this clonotype: The conserved closing phenylalanine or tryptophan is absent in this CDR3, likely reflecting a read error. The V and J genes are TRBV20-1 and TRBJ2-1; D gene unclear. Germline loops: CDR1 DFQATT, CDR2 SNEGSKA (reference sequence). The CDR3 is 12 residues long. The CDR3 protein is CSARGSNNGQFL. CDR3 DNA: TGCAGTGCTAGGGGATCGAACAATGGGCAGTTCCTC.

Comments on this clonotype: Relative to the germline gene, one junction end is altered; a read error may explain this. The J gene is TRBJ2-7, the V gene TRBV12-3 or TRBV12-4, with a possible D match to TRBD2 (6 bases). The CDR3 sequence is 14 residues long. The CDR3 loop is CARSSYAGSYEQCF. The CDR3, as DNA: TGTGCCAGAAGTTCTTATGCGGGGTCCTACGAGCAGTGCTTC.

The chain links TRBV29-1 to TRBJ2-1; D remains unclear. Trimming shortened V by 2 bases and J by 0 bases, and 11 bases separated the two germline ends. CDR3 size: 15 residues. Germline V CDR1 and CDR2: SQVTM, ANQGSEA. The chain's CDR3 is CSVELSENSYNEQFF. CDR3 nucleotide sequence: TGCAGCGTTGAACTGTCCGAGAACTCCTACAATGAGCAGTTCTTC.

This clonotype occurred once. Its ends do not fully match the called genes, so a read error is possible. The J gene is TRBJ2-7, the V gene TRBV20-1; TRBD2 is a possible D gene (6 bases). The CDR3 length is 14 residues. Germline CDR1 and CDR2: DFQATT and SNEGSKA (reference sequence). The CDR3 region is CSAIGRRELHEKYF. The CDR3, as DNA: TGCAGTGCTATAGGTCGGAGGGAACTCCACGAGAAGTACTTC.

This clonotype was seen only a few times. One end of the junction does not line up with germline, which may come from a read error. The chain employs TRBV7-8 and TRBJ1-1; D is unclear. The CDR3 is 12 amino acids. CDR1 is SGHVS, CDR2 FQNEAQ, per germline. CDR3 sequence reads: CASSLDVTEVFF. The CDR3 DNA sequence: TGTGCCAGCAGCTTGGATGTCACTGAAGTTTTCTTT. The whole variable domain, filled in from reference TRBV7-8 and TRBJ1-1, reads GAGVSQSPRYKVAKRGQDVALRCDPISGHVSLFWYQQALGQGPEFLTYFQNEAQLDKSGLPSDRFFAERPEGSVSTLKIQRTQQEDSAVYLCASSLDVTEVFFGQGTRLTVV.

In this sample, this clonotype turned up a few times. The rearrangement links TRBV20-1 to TRBJ1-2; no reliable D call. The CDR3 runs to 12 residues. Trimming took off 3 bases at V and 6 bases at J, with 11 bases between the two ends. The germline V gene encodes CDR1 DFQATT and CDR2 SNEGSKA (reference sequence). The DNA for the CDR3 is TGCAGTGCTAGCAAGGTGCTGGATGGCTACACCTTC. Its protein product is CSASKVLDGYTF.

The table lists this clonotype with a few counts. The J gene is TRBJ2-4, the V gene TRBV28; no reliable D call. This CDR3 region has 15 residues. The germline gives CDR1 MDHEN, CDR2 SYDVKM. The CDR3 DNA reads as TGTACCACTGGCGGCCGGGCTGGAGCTAAAAACATTCAGTACTTC. It is translated as CTTGGRAGAKNIQYF.

On this clonotype: This may stem from a read error, because a much larger clone lies one nucleotide away. The chain joins TRBV21-1 to TRBJ2-6. TRBV21-1 is a documented pseudogene. The CDR3 is 18 amino acids. CDR3 sequence: CASRKGWSACSGANVLTF. The CDR3 coding sequence is TGTGCCAGCCGCAAAGGTTGGTCAGCGTGCTCTGGGGCCAACGTCCTGACTTTC.

This clonotype appeared a single time. A much larger clone differs from this one at a single base, so this may be a read error. The V and J genes are TRBV20-1 and TRBJ2-5; TRBD1 is a possible D gene (5 bases). Germline V lookup: CDR1 DFQATT, CDR2 SNEGSKA (reference sequence). The CDR3 consists of 13 residues. CDR3 sequence reads: CNAKDTTPETQYF. The CDR3 nucleotides read TGCAATGCTAAGGACACTACACCGGAGACCCAGTACTTC.

Of note for this clonotype: The junction departs from germline at one end; a sequencing error may be responsible. This chain links TRBV10-2 with TRBJ2-1; the match to TRBD1 covers 7 bases. The CDR3 is 14 residues long. In germline, CDR1 is WSHSY, CDR2 SAAADI. DNA for the CDR3: TGCACCAGGTGCCGGGACAGATCCTTCAGTGAGCAGTTCTTC. Protein product: CTRCRDRSFSEQFF.

On this clonotype itself: The conserved phenylalanine or tryptophan is not found at the CDR3 terminus, so this likely reflects a read error. The DNA is left out, because the CDR3 cannot be placed on it with certainty; the CDR3 is given as TCRdb lists it. V gene TRBV10-3 combines with J gene TRBJ2-2; no check of the table's D call, TRBD1, against the DNA was made. The CDR3 comprises 16 residues, both ends counted. CDR1 is ENHRY, CDR2 SYGVKD, per germline. CDR3 amino acids: CAISDPTGANTGELLS.

In DNA form, the CDR3 reads TGTGCCATCAGTGAACGACTAGCGGGAGGTAGCGGGGAGCTGTTTTTT. Translation gives CAISERLAGGSGELFF. V is TRBV10-3 and J is TRBJ2-2; 13 bases are shared with TRBD2. The trim removed 3 bases at V and 7 bases at J, leaving 5 bases unmatched. This CDR3 comprises 16 residues. Germline values: CDR1 ENHRY, CDR2 SYGVKD.

This chain joins TRBV4-2 and TRBJ2-7; TRBD1 agrees at 7 bases. The CDR3 sequence is 14 residues long. In germline, CDR1 is LGHNA, CDR2 YNFKEQ. The CDR3 sequence is CANSPTGCRDEQYV. The CDR3 region has the DNA TGTGCCAACAGCCCGACAGGGTGTAGGGACGAGCAGTACGTC.

The genes are TRBV29-1 and TRBJ2-3; 7 bases fit TRBD1. Germline V gives CDR1 SQVTM, CDR2 ANQGSEA. The ends lost 1 base at V and 3 bases at J; junction bases unmatched: 7. CDR3 length: 15 residues. CDR3: CSVEVRHRGTDTQYF. The CDR3 DNA reads TGCAGCGTTGAAGTCAGGCACAGGGGAACAGATACGCAGTATTTT.

This clonotype was observed a single time. The chain joins TRBV19 to TRBJ1-5; 9 nucleotides agree with TRBD1. V lost 6 bases and J lost 6; bases outside the gene matches: 12. Germline assignment: CDR1 LNHDA and CDR2 SQIVND (reference sequence). The CDR3 is made up of 16 amino acids. The CDR3 sequence: CASSTTSDRGFQPQHF. As DNA, the CDR3 is TGTGCCAGTAGCACAACCTCGGACAGGGGTTTTCAGCCCCAGCATTTT.

The CDR3 DNA reads as TGTTCCTGTAGCTTTAGCGGTACCACAGATACGCAGTATTTT. Translated, it gives CSCSFSGTTDTQYF. The gene calls are TRBV5-4 and TRBJ2-3; TRBD2 is a possible D gene (6 bases). This CDR3 region has 14 residues. Germline CDR1 and CDR2: SGHNT and YYREEE (reference sequence).

The genes are TRBV28 and TRBJ2-7; the D is unclear. With 7 bases removed from V and 5 bases from J, the gap between germline ends came to 6 bases. In germline, CDR1 is MDHEN, CDR2 SYDVKM. The CDR3 covers 10 residues. The CDR3 region is CASNTNEQYF. DNA for the CDR3: TGTGCCAGCAATACCAACGAGCAGTACTTC.

For this clonotype: Here the CDR3 omits its conserved ending phenylalanine or tryptophan, so a read error is the likely source. It is unclear where the CDR3 begins or ends on the DNA, so no DNA is shown, and the CDR3 is as TCRdb lists it. The gene calls are TRBV28 and TRBJ2-5; the D call of TRBD1 is as the table states it, not checked on the DNA. Per the germline V gene, CDR1 is MDHEN and CDR2 is SYDVKM. Both ends counted, the CDR3 spans 15 residues. CDR3 protein: CASIRRGTVQETLYY.

Comments on this clonotype: Being one base from a much bigger clone, this may be a read error. The chain carries TRBV5-4 and TRBJ2-3; TRBD1 or TRBD2 may be the D gene (6 bases each). There are 16 residues in the CDR3. CDR1 is SGHNT and CDR2 is YYREEE in the germline V gene (reference sequence). CDR3 amino acids: CANSGSPGQLTDTQYF. In nucleotides, the CDR3 is TGTGCCAACAGCGGGTCACCGGGACAACTCACAGATACGCAGTATTTT.

The chain joins TRBV5-1 to TRBJ1-1; D is possibly TRBD1 (6 bases). CDR1 and CDR2 (germline): SGHRS, YFSETQ. The CDR3 covers 16 residues. The CDR3 sequence: CYSSLESGAGNTEAFF. CDR3 sequence (DNA): TGCTACAGCAGCTTGGAGTCAGGGGCGGGGAACACTGAAGCTTTCTTT.

This chain uses TRBV24-1 with TRBJ1-1, with D uncertain. The CDR3 is made up of 13 amino acids. Germline lookup yields CDR1 KGHDR and CDR2 SFDVKD. Between the trimmed V and J ends, which lost 2 bases and 3 bases, there was a span of 6 bases. The CDR3 reads CATSDSSYTEAFF. The CDR3 DNA reads as TGTGCCACCAGTGATTCTAGCTACACTGAAGCTTTCTTT.

The chain couples TRBV6-1 to TRBJ2-2; D is ambiguous. This CDR3 comprises 17 residues. Germline CDR1 is MNHNS and CDR2 is SASEGT. Trimming left V 7 bases short and J 1 base short, with 19 bases between. The CDR3 reads CASTPSPPRVNTGELFF. The CDR3 DNA sequence: TGTGCCAGCACTCCCAGCCCACCCCGAGTGAACACCGGGGAGCTGTTTTTT.

In regard to this clonotype: The CDR3 does not close with the conserved phenylalanine or tryptophan, likely indicating a read error. V is TRBV11-1 and J is TRBJ2-2, with D perhaps matching TRBD2 (5 bases). Germline V lookup: CDR1 SGHAT, CDR2 FQDESV (reference sequence). This CDR3 has 14 amino acids. CDR3 region: CASSYSSGTGKLFS. Here the CDR3 DNA reads TGTGCCAGCAGTTATAGTAGTGGCACCGGGAAGCTGTTTTCT.

The V gene is TRBV7-6, the J gene TRBJ2-7; 7 bases map to TRBD2. The CDR3 is 15 residues long. After removal of 4 bases from V and 0 bases from J, the junction contained 6 bases not matched to a gene. Per germline, CDR1 SGHVS and CDR2 FNYEAQ. The DNA of the CDR3 is TGTGCCAGCAGCTCTCGAGCGGGGAGCTCCTACGAGCAGTACTTC. Translation gives CASSSRAGSSYEQYF.